This TCR beta chain was captured in a study of blood T cell repertoires in COVID-19. Study details: Samples came from the United States, Italy and Spain, spanning acute and convalescent COVID-19. From T cells, B-cell-depleted T cells, or PBMCs came the material, which was cDNA or gDNA.

This clone was picked up one time. Germline V lookup: CDR1 MRHNA, CDR2 SNTAGT. This CDR3 spans 14 amino acids. The V and J ends lost 4 bases and 7 bases, in that order; junction bases with no gene match: 7. Profiling relied on immunoSEQ multiplex PCR, and the TCRdb table lists in-frame clones only, not all of them. The table includes about 210,000 clones, approximately 85% detected once. Input material: peripheral blood. The source of this sequence is a woman aged 50 to 60 with active or convalescent COVID-19. V gene TRBV6-4 combines with J gene TRBJ1-5; 7 positions agree with TRBD1. The CDR3 region is CASSAETGMQPQHF. CDR3 bases: TGTGCCAGCAGTGCCGAGACAGGGATGCAGCCCCAGCATTTT.